The entry that follows covers one TCR beta chain sequence. This clonotype was counted at least ten times. The target of this receptor is not known. Base qualities are not recorded, but no much larger clone differs from it by a single base. This specimen belongs to a study of type 1 regulatory T cells (dated by TCRdb to the early 2020s). Background for the entire study: An in vitro protocol by which a Tr1-enriched, alloantigen-specific CD4 T cell product named T-allo10 was generated was characterized in the study. T-allo10 was under clinical evaluation in patients with hematological malignancies receiving allogeneic hematopoietic stem cell transplantation.

The listed sequencing device is Illumina MiSeq. TCRdb passed the public sequencing reads through fastp at Q25 and MiXCR, retaining productive beta sequences. Each entry merges the rows of one CDR3 protein and shows their most common DNA and genes. A total of 15,000 or so distinct CDR3 sequences appear in this sample, roughly 13% of them only once. The ten largest account for roughly 15% of the sample. V is trimmed back by 5 bases and J by 10 bases, and the junction contains 7 bases that no gene match accounts for. Taken from cysteine to phenylalanine, the CDR3 has 14 residues. Only the CDR3 DNA stays, 42 bases, in frame from base 1. From the germline V gene, CDR1 is SGHTA and CDR2 is FQGNSA.

The sequencing sample was made of cultured T cells, either the whole culture or a sorted T cell fraction (not recorded which). This TCR came from a human donor in good health. The chain was built from TRBV7-2 and TRBJ1-6; TRBD1 matches 8 bases in the middle. At the DNA level, the sequence is TGTGCCAGCAGCCAACAGGGGGTTGGGTCACCCCTCCACTTT. Translated, this gives CASSQQGVGSPLHF. With the portions outside the CDR3 filled from the reference TRBV7-2 and TRBJ1-6 genes, the complete variable region becomes GAGVSQSPSNKVTEKGKDVELRCDPISGHTALYWYRQSLGQGLEFLIYFQGNSAPDKSGLPSDRFSAERTGGSVSTLTIQRTQQEDSAVYLCASSQQGVGSPLHFGNGTRLTVT.